The rows below give T cell receptor beta chains drawn from one sample of a study of lymphopenia after photon versus proton radiotherapy. Using immunoSEQ multiplex PCR, the repertoire was profiled, and TCRdb retains in-frame clones only, with some absent. The sample lists 60,000 to 75,000 clones, 87% occurring once. The source material was peripheral blood, sampled from a patient treated with proton-based radiotherapy. These receptors were collected from a man older than 75 with esophageal cancer. The CDR3 runs from the conserved cysteine through the conserved F or W.

j_call: TRBJ2-3
v_call: TRBV30
cdr3_aa: CAWRLTGILSTDTQYF

j_call: TRBJ1-1
v_call: TRBV10-3
cdr3_aa: CAISGTGGSGTEAFF

j_call: TRBJ1-1
v_call: TRBV15
cdr3_aa: CATSRALGQGTEAFF

j_call: TRBJ2-1
v_call: TRBV4-1
cdr3_aa: CASSQEDYPYNEQFF

j_call: TRBJ1-1
v_call: TRBV7-8
cdr3_aa: CASSRELGLSWTEAFF

j_call: TRBJ1-1
v_call: TRBV7-9
cdr3_aa: CASSLNPGTFFMNTEAFF

j_call: TRBJ1-3
v_call: TRBV30
cdr3_aa: CAWSVSSPAGNTIYF

j_call: TRBJ1-2
v_call: TRBV5-1
cdr3_aa: CASSEPGQGARGYTF

j_call: TRBJ2-3
v_call: TRBV5-1
cdr3_aa: CASSPGLAGGAPDTQYF

j_call: TRBJ1-1
v_call: TRBV5-1
cdr3_aa: CASSLAPGAEAFF

j_call: TRBJ2-7
v_call: TRBV2
cdr3_aa: CASSGGQGPYEQYF

j_call: TRBJ1-5
v_call: TRBV6-6
cdr3_aa: CAQSGPQHF

j_call: TRBJ1-1
v_call: TRBV19
cdr3_aa: CASSKDRELTEAFF

j_call: TRBJ1-6
v_call: TRBV12-5
cdr3_aa: CASGDLQDSYNSPLHF

j_call: TRBJ2-1
v_call: TRBV7-8
cdr3_aa: CASSLVRLAGRNNEQFF

j_call: TRBJ1-1
v_call: TRBV4-3
cdr3_aa: CASSQVLARGQNTEAFF

j_call: TRBJ1-4
v_call: TRBV4-1
cdr3_aa: CASSQDGVINEKLFF

j_call: TRBJ1-3
v_call: TRBV4-1
cdr3_aa: CASRRIEVSGNTIYF

j_call: TRBJ1-2
v_call: TRBV6-1
cdr3_aa: CASSPTGATYGYTF

j_call: TRBJ1-2
v_call: TRBV7-2
cdr3_aa: CASSLSNPSSRVGYTF

j_call: TRBJ2-5
v_call: TRBV5-4
cdr3_aa: CASTWGGQETQYF

j_call: TRBJ2-3
v_call: TRBV6-1
cdr3_aa: CASTRAVYTQYF

j_call: TRBJ1-3
v_call: TRBV5-1
cdr3_aa: CASSLGLRGRKGNTIYF

j_call: TRBJ2-6
v_call: TRBV9
cdr3_aa: CASSEGRGGANVLTF

j_call: TRBJ1-3
v_call: TRBV2
cdr3_aa: CASRREQADSGNTIYF

j_call: TRBJ1-1
v_call: TRBV5-1
cdr3_aa: CASSLNTGAPTEAFF

j_call: TRBJ2-3
v_call: TRBV7-3
cdr3_aa: CASGQGDTQYF

j_call: TRBJ1-2
v_call: TRBV15
cdr3_aa: CATRRGAQGYGYTF

j_call: TRBJ1-1
v_call: TRBV5-1
cdr3_aa: CASSGTSPVDWKTEAFF

j_call: TRBJ2-5
v_call: TRBV2
cdr3_aa: CASSVSSGGNPPYF

j_call: TRBJ2-3
v_call: TRBV4-3
cdr3_aa: CASSQSGGGTDTQYF

j_call: TRBJ2-3
v_call: TRBV6-1
cdr3_aa: CASAERLAGTDTQYF

j_call: TRBJ2-2
v_call: TRBV19
cdr3_aa: CASTPLGQYTGELFF

j_call: TRBJ2-5
v_call: TRBV14
cdr3_aa: CASSQERATQYF

j_call: TRBJ2-2
v_call: TRBV5-4
cdr3_aa: CASSQPRQGRTGELFF

j_call: TRBJ2-1
v_call: TRBV25-1
cdr3_aa: CASSEFWASRDHLEQFF

j_call: TRBJ2-7
v_call: TRBV7-2
cdr3_aa: CASSFDRGPYEQYF

j_call: TRBJ1-2
v_call: TRBV7-9
cdr3_aa: CATATGDGYTF

j_call: TRBJ2-7
v_call: TRBV7-9
cdr3_aa: CASSIPPASGSLYEQYF

j_call: TRBJ2-1
v_call: TRBV7-9
cdr3_aa: CASSQGRGRRSYNEQFF

j_call: TRBJ2-1
v_call: TRBV19
cdr3_aa: CATSGGQYNEQFF

j_call: TRBJ1-3
v_call: TRBV7-2
cdr3_aa: CASSLTGGYGNTIYF

j_call: TRBJ2-2
v_call: TRBV19
cdr3_aa: CASNLGRNTGELFF

j_call: TRBJ1-3
v_call: TRBV7-2
cdr3_aa: CASREVISGNTIYF

j_call: TRBJ1-6
v_call: TRBV27
cdr3_aa: CASSWRGNSPLHF